The entry below gives a single T cell receptor (beta chain) sequence along with its context. No antigen is known for it. The junction departs from the called germline gene at one end, perhaps through a read error. Using its own MiXCR run on the 5' RACE reads, TCRdb lists one record per CDR3 protein. The data contain 120,000 or so distinct CDR3 sequences, over 12% of them singletons. This specimen belongs to a study of T cells after yellow fever vaccination. Looking at the study overall: For low cell numbers, libraries were made with SMART-Seq v4 Ultra Low Input.

General study findings and limits: The booster response re-showed most primary clones: approximately 97% CD4, 88% CD8. Abundant contaminating clonotypes from the bulk population could appear in FACS-sorted repertoires. A minor fraction of clonotypes spanned both CD4 and CD8 compartments.

Germline CDR1 reads SGHTS; CDR2 reads YDEGEE. This CDR3 contains 10 residues. The sample was CD8+ T cells sorted from PBMCs, taken 5 days after the yellow fever booster vaccination. The source is a man aged 18 to 35 who received the YFV17D yellow fever vaccine. The gene calls are TRBV5-8 and TRBJ1-4; unclear D gene. The CDR3 sequence is CASSLKGGRF. Here the CDR3 DNA reads TGTGCCAGCAGCTTAAAGGGAGGTCGTTTT. Using reference TRBV5-8 and TRBJ1-4 for the parts outside the CDR3, the full variable domain is EAGVTQSPTHLIKTRGQQATLRCSPISGHTSVYWYQQALGLGLQFLLWYDEGEERNRGNFPPRFSGRQFPNYSSELNVNALELEDSALYLCASSLKGGRFGSGTQLSVL.